Sequencing of this TCR beta chain was carried out in a study of blood T cell repertoires in COVID-19. About the study: Specimens from acute and convalescent COVID-19 originated in the United States, Italy and Spain. PBMCs, B-cell-depleted T cells, or T cells were the source of the cDNA or gDNA that made up the material.

Sequencing was performed with immunoSEQ multiplex PCR; in TCRdb, only in-frame clones are kept and a portion is missing. The data contain over 350,000 clones, 80% to 90% of them singletons. The sequenced sample was peripheral blood. This receptor was identified in a woman under 40 with acute or convalescent COVID-19.

The DNA of the CDR3 is TGTGCCAGCTCACACTCTGCGGGGTCTGACTATGGCTACACCTTC. Protein: CASSHSAGSDYGYTF. The chain recombines TRBV18 with TRBJ1-2; D gene uncertain. V was trimmed by 4 bases and J by 3 bases, leaving 15 bases between them. The V gene's germline CDR1 is KGHSH and CDR2 LQKENI. The CDR3 contains 15 residues.